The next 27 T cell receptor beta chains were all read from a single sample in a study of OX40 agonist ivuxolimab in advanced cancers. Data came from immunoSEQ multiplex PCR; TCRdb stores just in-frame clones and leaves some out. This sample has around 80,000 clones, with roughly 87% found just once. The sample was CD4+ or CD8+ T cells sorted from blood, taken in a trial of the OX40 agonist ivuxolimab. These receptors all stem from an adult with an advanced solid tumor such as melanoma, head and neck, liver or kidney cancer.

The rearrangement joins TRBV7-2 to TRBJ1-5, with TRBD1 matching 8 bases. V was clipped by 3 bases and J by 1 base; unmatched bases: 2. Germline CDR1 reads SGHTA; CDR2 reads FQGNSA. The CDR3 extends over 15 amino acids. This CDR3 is CASSFQGASNQPQHF. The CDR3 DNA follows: TGTGCCAGCAGCTTCCAGGGGGCAAGCAATCAGCCCCAGCATTTT.

DNA for the CDR3: TGTGCCAGCAGACGGACAGGGGAAGGCTACGAGCAGTACTTC. This translates into CASRRTGEGYEQYF. V gene TRBV2 combines with J gene TRBJ2-7; 9 nucleotides agree with TRBD1. The germline V gene encodes CDR1 SNHLY and CDR2 FYNNEI. V lost 6 bases, J lost 3 bases, and 6 bases stayed unmatched. This CDR3 contains 14 residues.

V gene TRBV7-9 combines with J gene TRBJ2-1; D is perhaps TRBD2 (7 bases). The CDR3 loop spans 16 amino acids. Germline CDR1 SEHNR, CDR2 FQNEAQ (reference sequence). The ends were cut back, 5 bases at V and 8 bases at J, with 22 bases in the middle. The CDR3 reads CASSRGGSATGDEQFF. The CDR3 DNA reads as TGTGCCAGCAGCAGGGGGGGTAGCGCGACGGGCGATGAGCAGTTCTTC. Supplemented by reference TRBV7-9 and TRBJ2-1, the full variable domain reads DTGVSQNPRHKITKRGQNVTFRCDPISEHNRLYWYRQTLGQGPEFLTYFQNEAQLEKSRLLSDRFSAERPKGSFSTLEIQRTEQGDSAMYLCASSRGGSATGDEQFFGPGTRLTVL.

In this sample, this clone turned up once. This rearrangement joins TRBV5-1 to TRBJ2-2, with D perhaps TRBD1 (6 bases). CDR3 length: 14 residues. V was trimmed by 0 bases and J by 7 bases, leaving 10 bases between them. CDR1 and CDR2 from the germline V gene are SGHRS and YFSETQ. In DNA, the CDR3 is TGCGCCAGCAGCTTGGCAGGGGACGGCGGGGAGCTGTTTTTT. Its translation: CASSLAGDGGELFF.

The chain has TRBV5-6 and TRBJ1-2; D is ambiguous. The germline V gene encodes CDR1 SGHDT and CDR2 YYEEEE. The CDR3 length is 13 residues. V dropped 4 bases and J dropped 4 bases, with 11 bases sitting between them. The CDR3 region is CASSVWGSYGYTF. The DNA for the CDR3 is TGTGCCAGCAGCGTATGGGGAAGCTATGGCTACACCTTC.

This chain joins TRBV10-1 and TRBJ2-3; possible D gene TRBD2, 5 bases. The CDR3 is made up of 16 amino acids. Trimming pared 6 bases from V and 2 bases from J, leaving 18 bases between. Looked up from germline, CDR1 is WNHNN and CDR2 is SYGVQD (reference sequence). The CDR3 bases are TGCGCCAGCAGCTCGGGAAGGGCTCCTGACACAGATACGCAGTATTTT. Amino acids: CASSSGRAPDTDTQYF.

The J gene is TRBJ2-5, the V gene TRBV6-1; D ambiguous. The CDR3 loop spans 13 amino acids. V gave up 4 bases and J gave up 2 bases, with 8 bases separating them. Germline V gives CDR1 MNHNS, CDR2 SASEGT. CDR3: CASSAVVQETQYF. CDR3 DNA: TGTGCCAGCAGTGCGGTAGTTCAAGAGACCCAGTACTTC.

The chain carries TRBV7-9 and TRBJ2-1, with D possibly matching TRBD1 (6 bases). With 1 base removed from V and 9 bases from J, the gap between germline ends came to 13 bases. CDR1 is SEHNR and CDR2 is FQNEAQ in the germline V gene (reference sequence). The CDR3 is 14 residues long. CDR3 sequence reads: CASSLDRVGGEQFF. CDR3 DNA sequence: TGTGCCAGCAGCTTAGACAGGGTCGGCGGTGAGCAGTTCTTC.

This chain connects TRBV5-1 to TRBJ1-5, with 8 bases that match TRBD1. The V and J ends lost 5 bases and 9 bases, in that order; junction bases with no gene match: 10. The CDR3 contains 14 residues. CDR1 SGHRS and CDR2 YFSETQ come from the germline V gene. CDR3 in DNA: TGCGCCAGCAGTCCCGACAGGGGTAATACGCCCCAGCATTTT. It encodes CASSPDRGNTPQHF.

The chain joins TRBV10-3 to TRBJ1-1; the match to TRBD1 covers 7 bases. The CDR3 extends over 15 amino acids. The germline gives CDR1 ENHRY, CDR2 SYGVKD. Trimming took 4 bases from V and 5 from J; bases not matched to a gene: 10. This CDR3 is CAISGRPGQRTEAFF. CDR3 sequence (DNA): TGTGCCATCAGTGGACGACCGGGACAGAGGACTGAAGCTTTCTTT.

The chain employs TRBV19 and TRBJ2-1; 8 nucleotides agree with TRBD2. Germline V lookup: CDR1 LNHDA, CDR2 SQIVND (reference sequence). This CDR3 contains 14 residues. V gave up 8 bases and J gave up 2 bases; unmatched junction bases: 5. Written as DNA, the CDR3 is TGTGCCAGTGCAAGCGGGAGAACCTACAATGAGCAGTTCTTC. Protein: CASASGRTYNEQFF.

CDR3 loop: CASSPPGLAGGRNEQFF. The DNA of the CDR3 is TGTGCCAGCAGCCCCCCGGGACTAGCGGGAGGGCGTAATGAGCAGTTCTTC. The chain links TRBV7-3 to TRBJ2-1, with 16 bases matching TRBD2. With 5 bases clipped from V and 7 bases from J, the junction kept 8 bases outside the gene matches. This CDR3 has 17 amino acids. Germline loops: CDR1 SGHTA, CDR2 FQGTGA.

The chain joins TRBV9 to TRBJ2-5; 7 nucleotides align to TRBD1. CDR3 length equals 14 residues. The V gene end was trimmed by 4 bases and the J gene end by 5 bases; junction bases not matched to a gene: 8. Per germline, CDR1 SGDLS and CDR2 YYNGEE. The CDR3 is CASSPRQGWETQYF. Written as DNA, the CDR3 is TGTGCCAGCAGCCCCCGACAGGGCTGGGAGACCCAGTACTTC.

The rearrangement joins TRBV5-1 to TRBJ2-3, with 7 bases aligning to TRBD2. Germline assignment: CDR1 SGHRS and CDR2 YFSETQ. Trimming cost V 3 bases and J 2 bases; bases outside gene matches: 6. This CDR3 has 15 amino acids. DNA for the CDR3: TGCGCCAGCAGCTACGAGCGGGGATACACAGATACGCAGTATTTT. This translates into CASSYERGYTDTQYF.

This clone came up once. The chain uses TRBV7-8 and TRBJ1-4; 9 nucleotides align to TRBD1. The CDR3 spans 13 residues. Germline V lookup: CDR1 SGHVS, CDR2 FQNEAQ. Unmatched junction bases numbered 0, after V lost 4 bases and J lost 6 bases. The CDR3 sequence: CASSWDRDEKLFF. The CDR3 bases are TGTGCCAGCAGCTGGGACAGGGATGAAAAACTGTTTTTT.

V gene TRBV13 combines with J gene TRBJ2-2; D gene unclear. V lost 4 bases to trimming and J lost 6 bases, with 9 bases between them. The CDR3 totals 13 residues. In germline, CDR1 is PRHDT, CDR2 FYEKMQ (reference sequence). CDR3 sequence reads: CASSSQAAGELFF. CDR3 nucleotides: TGTGCCAGCAGCTCCCAGGCTGCCGGGGAGCTGTTTTTT.

For the CDR3, the DNA is TGTGCCAGCAGCCCTTATGGGGCCAACGTCCTGACTTTC. Protein product: CASSPYGANVLTF. The rearrangement links TRBV6-1 to TRBJ2-6; no firm D call. The CDR3 totals 13 residues. Between the trimmed V and J ends, which lost 6 bases and 3 bases, there was a span of 6 bases. Germline values: CDR1 MNHNS, CDR2 SASEGT.

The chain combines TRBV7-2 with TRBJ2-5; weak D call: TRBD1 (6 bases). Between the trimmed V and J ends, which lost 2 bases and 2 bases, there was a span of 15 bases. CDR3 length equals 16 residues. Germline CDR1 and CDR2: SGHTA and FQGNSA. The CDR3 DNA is TGTGCCAGCAGCTTATCTCAGGGGAGAGGGCAAGAGACCCAGTACTTC. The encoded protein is CASSLSQGRGQETQYF.

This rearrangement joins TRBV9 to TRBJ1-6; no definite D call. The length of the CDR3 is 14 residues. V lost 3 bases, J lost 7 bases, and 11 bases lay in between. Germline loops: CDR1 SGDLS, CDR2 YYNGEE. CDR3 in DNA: TGTGCCAGCAGCGGCAGGACTCCGAATTCACCCCTCCACTTT. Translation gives CASSGRTPNSPLHF.

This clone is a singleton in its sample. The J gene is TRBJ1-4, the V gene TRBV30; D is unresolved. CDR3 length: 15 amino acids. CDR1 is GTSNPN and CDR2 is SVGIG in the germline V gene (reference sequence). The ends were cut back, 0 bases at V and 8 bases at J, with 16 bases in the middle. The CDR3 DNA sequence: TGTGCCTGGAGTGTACGCCAGCTAACGGGGGAAAAACTGTTTTTT. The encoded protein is CAWSVRQLTGEKLFF.

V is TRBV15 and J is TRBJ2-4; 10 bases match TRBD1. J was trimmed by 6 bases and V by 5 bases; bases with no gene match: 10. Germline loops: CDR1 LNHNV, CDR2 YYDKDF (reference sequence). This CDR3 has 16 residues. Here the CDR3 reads CATSLRQGAPGNIQYF. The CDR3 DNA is TGTGCCACCAGCCTCCGACAGGGGGCCCCAGGAAACATTCAGTACTTC.

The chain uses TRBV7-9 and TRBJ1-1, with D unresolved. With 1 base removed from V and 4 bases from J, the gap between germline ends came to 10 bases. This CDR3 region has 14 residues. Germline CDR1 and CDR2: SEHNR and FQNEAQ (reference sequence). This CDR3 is CASSLGNFGTEAFF. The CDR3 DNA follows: TGTGCCAGCAGCTTAGGGAATTTTGGCACTGAAGCTTTCTTT.

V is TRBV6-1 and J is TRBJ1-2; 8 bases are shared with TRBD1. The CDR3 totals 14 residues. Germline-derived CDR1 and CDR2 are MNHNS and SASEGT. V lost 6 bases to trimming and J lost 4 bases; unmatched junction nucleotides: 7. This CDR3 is CASRVTGDGYGYTF. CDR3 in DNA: TGTGCCAGCAGGGTGACAGGGGACGGCTATGGCTACACCTTC.

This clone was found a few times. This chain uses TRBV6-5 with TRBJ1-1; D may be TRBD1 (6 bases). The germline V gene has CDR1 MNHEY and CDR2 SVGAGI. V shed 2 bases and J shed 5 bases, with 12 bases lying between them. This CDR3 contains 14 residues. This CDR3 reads CASSYRGVDTEAFF. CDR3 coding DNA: TGTGCCAGCAGTTACAGGGGGGTAGATACTGAAGCTTTCTTT.

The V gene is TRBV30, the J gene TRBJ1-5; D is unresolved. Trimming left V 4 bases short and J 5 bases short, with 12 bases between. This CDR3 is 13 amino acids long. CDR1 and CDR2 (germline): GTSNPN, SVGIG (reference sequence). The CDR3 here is CAWNKGLDQPQHF. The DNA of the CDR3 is TGTGCCTGGAATAAGGGTTTGGATCAGCCCCAGCATTTT. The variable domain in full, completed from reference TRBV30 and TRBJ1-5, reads SQTIHQWPATLVQPVGSPLSLECTVEGTSNPNLYWYRQAAGRGLQLLFYSVGIGQISSEVPQNLSASRPQDRQFILSSKKLLLSDSGFYLCAWNKGLDQPQHFGDGTRLSIL.

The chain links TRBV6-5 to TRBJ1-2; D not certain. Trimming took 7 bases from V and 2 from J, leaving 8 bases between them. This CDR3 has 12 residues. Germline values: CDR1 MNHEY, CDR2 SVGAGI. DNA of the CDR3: TGTGCCAGCAAGGCAGACAACTATGGCTACACCTTC. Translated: CASKADNYGYTF.

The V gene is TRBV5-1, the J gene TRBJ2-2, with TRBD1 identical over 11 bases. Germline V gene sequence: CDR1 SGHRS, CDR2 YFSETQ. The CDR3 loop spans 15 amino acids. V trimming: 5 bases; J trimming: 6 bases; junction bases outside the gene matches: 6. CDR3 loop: CASSSGTGGPGELFF. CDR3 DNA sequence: TGCGCCAGCAGTTCCGGGACAGGGGGGCCCGGGGAGCTGTTTTTT.